This record concerns one T cell receptor beta chain sequence. Its antigen is still unknown. These data originate in a study of shared clonotypes between healthy human individuals. Study conclusions and caveats: Naive subsets generally had larger estimated richness than memory subsets.

Recent vaccinations or acute infections were absent in the healthy HIV-negative adult donors. The donors, all of them Caucasian adults, lived in Nashville, Tennessee. In the original analysis: There were no quality scores in the junction-only immunoSEQ sequences, so filtering differed. TCRdb's copy holds only in-frame clones and misses some; the assay was immunoSEQ multiplex PCR. Clone size and V and J calls were adopted from that table, with D and trimming inferred from the DNA. This table has approximately 1.5 million clones, around 98% appearing once. The CDR3 is 15 amino acids. Trimming removed 4 bases at V and 5 bases at J, with 19 bases between. Germline CDR1 SGHRS, CDR2 YFSETQ.

The sequence was obtained from a young man in good health. The chain uses TRBV5-1 and TRBJ2-7, with D perhaps TRBD1 (6 bases). The sequenced sample was naive CD4+ T cells sorted from blood. Subset noted: CD45RA+ positively selected. CDR3 in amino acids: CASSGHGGGLDEQYF. CDR3 coding DNA: TGCGCCAGCAGCGGCCATGGGGGCGGCCTTGACGAGCAGTACTTC.